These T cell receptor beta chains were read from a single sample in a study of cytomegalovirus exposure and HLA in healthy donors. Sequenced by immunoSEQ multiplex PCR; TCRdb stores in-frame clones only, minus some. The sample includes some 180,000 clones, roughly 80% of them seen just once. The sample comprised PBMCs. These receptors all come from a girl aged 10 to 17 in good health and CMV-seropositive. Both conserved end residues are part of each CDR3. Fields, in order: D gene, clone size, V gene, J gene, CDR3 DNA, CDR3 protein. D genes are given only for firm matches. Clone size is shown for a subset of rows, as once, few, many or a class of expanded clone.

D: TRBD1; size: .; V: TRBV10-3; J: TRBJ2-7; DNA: TGTGCCATCACTTCGACAGGGTGGAACGAGCAGTACTTC; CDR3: CAITSTGWNEQYF
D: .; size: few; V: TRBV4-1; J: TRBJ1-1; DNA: TGCGCCAGCAGCCAAGAGGCGACCCTAGGCCTACCTGAAGCTTTCTTT; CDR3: CASSQEATLGLPEAFF
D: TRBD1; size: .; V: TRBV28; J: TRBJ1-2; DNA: TGTGCCAGCAGCCGACAGGGCTATTCTGGCTACACCTTC; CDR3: CASSRQGYSGYTF
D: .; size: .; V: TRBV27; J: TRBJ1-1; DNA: TGTGCCAGCAGAAGATCCGGGGGGAACACTGAAGCTTTCTTT; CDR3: CASRRSGGNTEAFF
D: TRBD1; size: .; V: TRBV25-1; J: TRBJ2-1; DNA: TGTGCCAGCAGTGATCCCACAGGGGTAAGCTCCTACAATGAGCAGTTCTTC; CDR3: CASSDPTGVSSYNEQFF
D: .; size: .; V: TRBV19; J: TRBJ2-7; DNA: TGTGCCAGTAGTATAGGGACAACTCACTACGAGCAGTACTTC; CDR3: CASSIGTTHYEQYF
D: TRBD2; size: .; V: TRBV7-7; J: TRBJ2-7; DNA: TGTGCTAGCAGCTTGGGACTAGGGCCCTCCTACGAGCAGTACTTC; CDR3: CASSLGLGPSYEQYF
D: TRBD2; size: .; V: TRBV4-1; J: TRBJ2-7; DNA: TGCGCCAGCAGCCAAGATCTGGCTAGCGGTTCCTACGAGCAGTACTTC; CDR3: CASSQDLASGSYEQYF
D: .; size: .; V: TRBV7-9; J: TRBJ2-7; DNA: TGTGCCAGCGAGGTCTTTGAGGACAGAGACTACGAGCAGTACTTC; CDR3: CASEVFEDRDYEQYF
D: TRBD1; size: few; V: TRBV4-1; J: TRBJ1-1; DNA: TGCGCCAGCAGCCAAGGCAGGGGGAGCGCTGAAGCTTTCTTT; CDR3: CASSQGRGSAEAFF
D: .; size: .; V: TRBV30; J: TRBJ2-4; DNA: TGTGCCTGGCGAGACGGGGGCATTCAGTACTTC; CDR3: CAWRDGGIQYF
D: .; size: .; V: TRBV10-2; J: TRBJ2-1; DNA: TGCGCCAGCAGTGAAGGTAGGAGGGATGAGCAGTTCTTC; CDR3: CASSEGRRDEQFF
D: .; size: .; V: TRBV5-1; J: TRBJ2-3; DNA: TGCGCCAGCAGCACGCTACCCACAGATACGCAGTATTTT; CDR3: CASSTLPTDTQYF
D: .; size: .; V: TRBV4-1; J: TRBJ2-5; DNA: TGCGCCAGCAGCCAAGATAAAGGGTGGGAGCAGTACTTC; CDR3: CASSQDKGWEQYF
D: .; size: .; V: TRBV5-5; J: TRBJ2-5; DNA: TGTGCCAGCAGCTTGAGCGAGACCCAGTACTTC; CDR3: CASSLSETQYF
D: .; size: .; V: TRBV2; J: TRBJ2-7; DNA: TGTGCCAGCGCGGGAAACTACGAGCAGTACTTC; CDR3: CASAGNYEQYF
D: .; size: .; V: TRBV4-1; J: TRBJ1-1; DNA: TGCGCCAGCAGCCCCGGGGGGGGTAACACTGAAGCTTTCTTT; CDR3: CASSPGGGNTEAFF
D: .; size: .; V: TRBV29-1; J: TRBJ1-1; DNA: TGCAGCGGCGACAGGAGACCTGAAGCTTTCTTT; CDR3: CSGDRRPEAFF
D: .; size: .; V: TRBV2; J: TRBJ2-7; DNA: TGTGCCAGCAGTGCTAATAGTTGGTACGAGCAGTACTTC; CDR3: CASSANSWYEQYF
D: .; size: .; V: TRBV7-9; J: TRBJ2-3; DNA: TGTGCCAGCAGCTCCTTTCTCGGAGATACGCAGTATTTT; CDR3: CASSSFLGDTQYF
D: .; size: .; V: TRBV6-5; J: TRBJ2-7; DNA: TGTGCCAGCACCCAGGGTCCCGAGCAGTACTTC; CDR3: CASTQGPEQYF
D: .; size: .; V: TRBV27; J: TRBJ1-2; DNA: TGTGCCAGCAGTCCAAAAACGCAGGGTTTATTAGGCTTAAACTATGGCTACACCTTC; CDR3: CASSPKTQGLLGLNYGYTF
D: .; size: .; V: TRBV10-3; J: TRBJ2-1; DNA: TGTGCCATCAGTGGGGCCGTTGAGGGCGATGAGCAGTTCTTC; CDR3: CAISGAVEGDEQFF
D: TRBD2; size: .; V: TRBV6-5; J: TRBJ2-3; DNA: TGTGCCAGCAGTTACGTAGCGGGATTAGATACGCAGTATTTT; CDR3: CASSYVAGLDTQYF
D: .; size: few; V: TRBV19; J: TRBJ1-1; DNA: TGTGCCAGTAGTATCTACCAGAACACTGAAGCTTTCTTT; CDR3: CASSIYQNTEAFF
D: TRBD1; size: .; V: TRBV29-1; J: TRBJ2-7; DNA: TGCAGCACGGAGACAGGGTTTCCTTCCTACGAGCAGTACTTC; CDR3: CSTETGFPSYEQYF
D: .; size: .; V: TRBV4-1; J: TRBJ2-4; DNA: TGCGCCAGCAGCCAAGAAAGCCTCCCGCGGAACATTCAGTACTTC; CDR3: CASSQESLPRNIQYF
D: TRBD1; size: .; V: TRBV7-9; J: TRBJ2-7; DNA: TGTGCCAGCAGCTTGACAGGGGGCGCGAGGAGCGAGCAGTACTTC; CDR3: CASSLTGGARSEQYF
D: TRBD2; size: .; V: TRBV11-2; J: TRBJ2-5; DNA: TGTGCCAGCAGCCCCCTGGGACTAGCGGACCAAGAGACCCAGTACTTC; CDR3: CASSPLGLADQETQYF
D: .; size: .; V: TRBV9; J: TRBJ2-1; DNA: TGTGCCAGCAGCCCCTCCCTTAGCTCCTACAATGAGCAGTTCTTC; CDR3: CASSPSLSSYNEQFF
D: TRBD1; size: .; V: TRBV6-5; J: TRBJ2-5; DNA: TGTGCCAGCAGACGGGACAGGGGATCGGAGACCCAGTACTTC; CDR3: CASRRDRGSETQYF
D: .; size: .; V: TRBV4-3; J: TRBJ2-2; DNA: TGCGCCAGCAGCCAAGCAGGGTTTGACACCGGGGAGCTGTTTTTT; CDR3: CASSQAGFDTGELFF
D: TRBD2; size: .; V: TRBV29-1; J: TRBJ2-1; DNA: TGCAGCGTGGAGAGCGGGAGCAATGAGCAGTTCTTC; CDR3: CSVESGSNEQFF
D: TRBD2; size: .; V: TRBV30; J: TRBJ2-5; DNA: TGTGCCTGGACTAGCGGGATGGGAGAGACCCAGTACTTC; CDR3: CAWTSGMGETQYF
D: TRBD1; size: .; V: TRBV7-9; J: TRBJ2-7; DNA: TGTGCCAGCAGCTTAACACAGGGGTCCTACGAGCAGTACTTC; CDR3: CASSLTQGSYEQYF
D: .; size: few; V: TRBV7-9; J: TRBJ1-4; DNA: TGTGCCAGCAGCTTACAGATGGCAACTAATGAAAAACTGTTTTTT; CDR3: CASSLQMATNEKLFF
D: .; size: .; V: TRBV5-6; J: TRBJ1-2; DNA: TGTGCCAGCAGCTTGGGGCCATCCGCCCTCTTAGGCTACACCTTC; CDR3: CASSLGPSALLGYTF
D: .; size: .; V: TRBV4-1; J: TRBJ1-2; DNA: TGCGCCAGCAGCCCCCCAGGGAGGAGCGGCTACACCTTC; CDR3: CASSPPGRSGYTF
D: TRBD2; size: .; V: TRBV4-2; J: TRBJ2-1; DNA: TGTGCCAGCAGCCAAGATGGGACTAGCGGGAGGGCGGAAGAGCAGTTCTTC; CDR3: CASSQDGTSGRAEEQFF
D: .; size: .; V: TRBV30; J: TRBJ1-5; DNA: TGTGCCTGGACAGTTAACAATCAGCCCCAGCATTTT; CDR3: CAWTVNNQPQHF
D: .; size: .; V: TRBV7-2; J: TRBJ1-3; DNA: TGTGCCAGCAGCTTAGAGGGAGTAGGAAACACCATATATTTT; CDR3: CASSLEGVGNTIYF
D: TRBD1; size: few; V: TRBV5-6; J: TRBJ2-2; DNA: TGTGCCAGCAGCTCGGGGACAGGGTATTCCGGGGAGCTGTTTTTT; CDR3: CASSSGTGYSGELFF
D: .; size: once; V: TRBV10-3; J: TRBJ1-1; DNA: TGTGCCATCAGGAAGTTAGTGAACACTGAAGCTTTCTTT; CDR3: CAIRKLVNTEAFF